The rows below give T cell receptor beta chains drawn from one sample of a study of blood T cells in healthy people across ages. Using its own MiXCR run on the 5' RACE reads, TCRdb lists one record per CDR3 protein. Seen here are some 700,000 distinct CDR3 sequences, roughly 43% observed once, and the top ten hold more than 20%. Source material: blood. All receptors derive from a woman aged 60 to 75 in good health. Each CDR3 is given with its conserved first and last residue. Fields, in order: J gene, D gene, clone size, V gene, CDR3 protein, CDR3 DNA. The D gene is left open where the match is weak. The size entry is marked missing in some rows and otherwise reads once, few, many or a size class.

TRBJ2-7 | TRBD1 | medium-sized | TRBV29-1 | CSVPSRDRGRMEQYF | TGCAGCGTTCCTAGCCGGGACAGGGGGCGCATGGAGCAGTACTTC
TRBJ1-1 | - | - | TRBV14 | CASSKEERDKAFF | TGTGCCAGCAGCAAAGAAGAGAGAGACAAAGCTTTCTTT
TRBJ2-1 | TRBD1 | few | TRBV20-1 | CSAGTGVRTEQFF | TGCAGTGCTGGGACAGGGGTTCGTACTGAGCAGTTCTTC
TRBJ2-3 | TRBD2 | - | TRBV4-2 | CASSQDTSGGYTDTQYF | TGTGCCAGCAGCCAAGATACTAGCGGGGGATACACAGATACGCAGTATTTT
TRBJ2-2 | - | - | TRBV7-9 | CASSLAEAGNDGGELFF | TGTGCCAGCAGCTTAGCGGAGGCAGGGAACGATGGCGGGGAGCTGTTTTTT
TRBJ2-1 | - | - | TRBV15 | CATSRDRTGANNEQFF | TGTGCCACCAGCAGAGATAGAACGGGGGCCAACAATGAGCAGTTCTTC
TRBJ1-5 | TRBD1 | - | TRBV2 | CASHRGFGNQPQHF | TGTGCCTCCCACAGGGGTTTTGGCAATCAGCCCCAGCATTTT
TRBJ2-1 | TRBD2 | - | TRBV27 | CASSPAGGLSYNEQFF | TGTGCCAGCAGCCCAGCGGGAGGCCTCTCCTACAATGAGCAGTTCTTC
TRBJ1-2 | TRBD1 | few | TRBV14 | CASSQGTGGYSGYTF | TGTGCCAGCAGCCAAGGAACAGGGGGCTATAGTGGCTACACCTTC
TRBJ1-1 | - | - | TRBV29-1 | CSVHGQLNTEAFF | TGCAGCGTGCATGGACAGTTGAACACTGAAGCTTTCTTT
TRBJ2-6 | - | once | TRBV30 | CAWSPGPHSGTNVLTF | TGTGCCTGGAGCCCTGGCCCCCACTCTGGGACCAACGTCCTGACTTTC
TRBJ1-1 | - | - | TRBV24-1 | CATSDNTEAFF | TGTGCCACCAGCGACAACACTGAAGCTTTCTTT
TRBJ1-2 | - | - | TRBV28 | CASSLKGAYGYTF | TGTGCCAGCAGTTTAAAAGGGGCCTATGGCTACACCTTC
TRBJ2-7 | - | few | TRBV18 | CASSPGKSYEQYF | TGTGCCAGCTCCCCCGGGAAGTCCTACGAGCAGTACTTC
TRBJ2-7 | TRBD2 | - | TRBV7-2 | CASSDSGRVIWEQYF | TGTGCCAGCAGCGATAGCGGGAGGGTCATTTGGGAGCAGTACTTC
TRBJ2-1 | TRBD2 | - | TRBV27 | CASSEITGISGTTPYEQFF | TGTGCCAGCAGCGAAATAACAGGTATTAGCGGGACAACTCCCTACGAGCAGTTCTTC
TRBJ1-2 | - | - | TRBV29-1 | CSVEWWTGNYGYTF | TGCAGCGTTGAGTGGTGGACGGGTAACTATGGCTACACCTTC
TRBJ1-2 | TRBD1 | few | TRBV29-1 | CSVTGNRQGIYGYTF | TGCAGCGTTACGGGAAACCGACAGGGGATCTATGGCTACACCTTC
TRBJ2-3 | - | few | TRBV5-1 | CASSLVRGANTDTQYF | TGCGCCAGCAGCTTGGTGAGGGGGGCGAACACAGATACGCAGTATTTT
TRBJ2-4 | - | - | TRBV5-5 | CASSLGGLREYF | TGTGCCAGCAGCTTGGGAGGCCTCCGAGAGTACTTC
TRBJ2-7 | TRBD1 | - | TRBV20-1 | CSAHLGQNLHAEQYF | TGCAGTGCCCATCTGGGACAGAACCTACATGCCGAGCAGTACTTC
TRBJ2-1 | TRBD1 | - | TRBV12-3/TRBV12-4 | CASGRPPGGEQFF | TGTGCCAGCGGCCGACCGCCAGGGGGTGAGCAGTTCTTC